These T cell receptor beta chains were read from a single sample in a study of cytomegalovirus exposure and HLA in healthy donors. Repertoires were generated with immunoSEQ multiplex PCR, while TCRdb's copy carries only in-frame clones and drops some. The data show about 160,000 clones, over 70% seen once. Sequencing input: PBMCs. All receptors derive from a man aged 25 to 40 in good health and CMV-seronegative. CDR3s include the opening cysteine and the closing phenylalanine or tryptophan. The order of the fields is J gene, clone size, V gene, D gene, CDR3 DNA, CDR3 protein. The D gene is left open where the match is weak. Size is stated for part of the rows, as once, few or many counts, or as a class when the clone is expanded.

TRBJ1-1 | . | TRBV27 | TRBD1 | TGTGCCAGCAGTTTAGGAGGGGGCTCTGAAGCTTTCTTT | CASSLGGGSEAFF
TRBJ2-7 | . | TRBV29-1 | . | TGCAGCGTTGCTCACCTTACAGGGGAGGTTTCCTACGAGCAGTACTTC | CSVAHLTGEVSYEQYF
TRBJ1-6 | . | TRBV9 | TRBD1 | TGTGCCAGCAGCACCCGACAGGGAAATTCACCCCTCCACTTT | CASSTRQGNSPLHF
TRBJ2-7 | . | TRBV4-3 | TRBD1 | TGCGCCAGCAGTCGAGACCGGGACAGCTCCTACGAGCAGTACTTC | CASSRDRDSSYEQYF
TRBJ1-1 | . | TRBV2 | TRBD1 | TGTGCCGGCAGTGTGAGGGGGCGAGGTACCTTAAACACTGAAGCTTTCTTT | CAGSVRGRGTLNTEAFF
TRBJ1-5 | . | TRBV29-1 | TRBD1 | TGCAGCGCCACCTCGGGACAGGGCAATCAGCCCCAGCATTTT | CSATSGQGNQPQHF
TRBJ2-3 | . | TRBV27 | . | TGTGCCAGCAGTGGCGGGACTAGCACAGATACGCAGTATTTT | CASSGGTSTDTQYF
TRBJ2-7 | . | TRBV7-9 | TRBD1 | TGTGCCAGCAGCCGTACTTTAGGGGGACCAGGGACAGGCCTTTACGAGCAGTACTTC | CASSRTLGGPGTGLYEQYF
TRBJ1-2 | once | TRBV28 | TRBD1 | TGTGCCAGCAGTACAGGGGGGGGCTACACCTTC | CASSTGGGYTF
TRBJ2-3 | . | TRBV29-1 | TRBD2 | TGCAGCGTTGAAGACTCCGTCCGACTAGCAGATAGCACAGATACGCAGTATTTT | CSVEDSVRLADSTDTQYF
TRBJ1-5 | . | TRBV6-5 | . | TGTGCCAGCAGTTACGGGGGGTCAAATCAGCCCCAGCATTTT | CASSYGGSNQPQHF
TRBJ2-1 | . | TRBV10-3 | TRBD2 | TGTGCCATCAGCGACCCGGGACTACTGGGCGATGAGCAGTTCTTC | CAISDPGLLGDEQFF
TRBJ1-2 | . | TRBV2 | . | TGTGCCAGGTTACAGGGCCCCTATGGCTACACCTTC | CARLQGPYGYTF
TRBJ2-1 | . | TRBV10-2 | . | TGCGCCAGCAGGTCGCCAGAGGGGGAATTGAGTGAGCAGTTCTTC | CASRSPEGELSEQFF
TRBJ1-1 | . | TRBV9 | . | TGTGCCAGCAGCCAAGGGGGGAACACTGAAGCTTTCTTT | CASSQGGNTEAFF
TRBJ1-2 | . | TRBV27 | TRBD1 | TGTGCCAGCAGGCCTACAGGGGCTGGTGGCTACACCTTC | CASRPTGAGGYTF
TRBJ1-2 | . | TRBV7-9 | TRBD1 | TGTGCCAGCATCCAGACAGGGACTAACTATGGCTACACCTTC | CASIQTGTNYGYTF
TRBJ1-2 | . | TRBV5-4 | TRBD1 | TGTGCCAGCAGCTTGGGGGGGGACAGCAGCTATGGCTACACCTTC | CASSLGGDSSYGYTF
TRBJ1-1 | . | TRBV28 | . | TGTGCCAGTACCTTATCTGCGGGGAACACTGAAGCTTTCTTT | CASTLSAGNTEAFF
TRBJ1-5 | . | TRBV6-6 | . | TGTGCCAGCAGGAGCTCCAATCAGCCCCAGCATTTT | CASRSSNQPQHF
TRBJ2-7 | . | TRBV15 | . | TGTGCCACCAGCAGAGGAGCAGGGGCCTACGAGCAGTACTTC | CATSRGAGAYEQYF
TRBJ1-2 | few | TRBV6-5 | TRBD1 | TGTGCCAGCAGTTACTCGCAGGGGGCATACCATGGCTACACCTTC | CASSYSQGAYHGYTF
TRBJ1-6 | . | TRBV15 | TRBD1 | TGTGCCACCAGCGGAGGGACAGGGCATAATTCACCCCTCCACTTT | CATSGGTGHNSPLHF
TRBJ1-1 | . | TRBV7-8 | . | TGTGCCAGCAGCTTAGATCGCGGCACTGAAGCTTTCTTT | CASSLDRGTEAFF
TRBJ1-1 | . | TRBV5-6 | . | TGTGCCAGCAGCTTGGACGGGGGAGGCACTGAAGCTTTCTTT | CASSLDGGGTEAFF
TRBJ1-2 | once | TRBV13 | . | TGTGCCAGCAGCCTCGAACGGGATTATGGCTACACCTTC | CASSLERDYGYTF
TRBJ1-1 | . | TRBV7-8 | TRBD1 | TGTGCCAGCAGCGACCGGGACAGGGACCTCAGGGGAGCTTTCTTT | CASSDRDRDLRGAFF
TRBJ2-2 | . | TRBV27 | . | TGTGCCAGCAACACCCTTAACACCGGGGAGCTGTTTTTT | CASNTLNTGELFF
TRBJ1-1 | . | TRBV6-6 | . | TGTGCCAGCAGTCCTCCGGGTCAGAACACTGAAGCTTTCTTT | CASSPPGQNTEAFF
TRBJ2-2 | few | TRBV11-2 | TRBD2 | TGTGCCAGCAGCTTAGTCCCGACTAGCGGGAGCCGCACCGGGGAGCTGTTTTTT | CASSLVPTSGSRTGELFF
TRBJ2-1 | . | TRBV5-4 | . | TGTGCCAGCAAACCACAGGCGTCCCACAATGAGCAGTTCTTC | CASKPQASHNEQFF
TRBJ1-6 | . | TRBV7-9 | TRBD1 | TGTGCCAGCAGCCCCGGGACAGCCGTCAATAATTCACCCCTCCACTTT | CASSPGTAVNNSPLHF
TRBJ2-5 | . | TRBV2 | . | TGTGCCAGCAGTGAAAGATACCGGGATATGTTTGGTCGGCAGTACTTC | CASSERYRDMFGRQYF
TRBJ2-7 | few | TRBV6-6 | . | TGTGCCAGCAGACCCTCCCTAGCCAACGAGCAGTACTTC | CASRPSLANEQYF
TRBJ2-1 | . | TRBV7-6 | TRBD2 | TGTGCCAGCAGCTTAGGACTAGCGGGACCTTACAATGAGCAGTTCTTC | CASSLGLAGPYNEQFF
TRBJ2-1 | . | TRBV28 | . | TGTGCCACCCTCCCCCCGGGTCGACACAATGAGCAGTTCTTC | CATLPPGRHNEQFF
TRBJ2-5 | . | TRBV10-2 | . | TGCGCCAGCAGCCCTGTCGGCAGGCAAGAGACCCAGTACTTC | CASSPVGRQETQYF
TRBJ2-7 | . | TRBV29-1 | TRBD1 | TGCAGCGTTGAAGGCGGGCAGGGGGCCACCTACGAGCAGTACTTC | CSVEGGQGATYEQYF